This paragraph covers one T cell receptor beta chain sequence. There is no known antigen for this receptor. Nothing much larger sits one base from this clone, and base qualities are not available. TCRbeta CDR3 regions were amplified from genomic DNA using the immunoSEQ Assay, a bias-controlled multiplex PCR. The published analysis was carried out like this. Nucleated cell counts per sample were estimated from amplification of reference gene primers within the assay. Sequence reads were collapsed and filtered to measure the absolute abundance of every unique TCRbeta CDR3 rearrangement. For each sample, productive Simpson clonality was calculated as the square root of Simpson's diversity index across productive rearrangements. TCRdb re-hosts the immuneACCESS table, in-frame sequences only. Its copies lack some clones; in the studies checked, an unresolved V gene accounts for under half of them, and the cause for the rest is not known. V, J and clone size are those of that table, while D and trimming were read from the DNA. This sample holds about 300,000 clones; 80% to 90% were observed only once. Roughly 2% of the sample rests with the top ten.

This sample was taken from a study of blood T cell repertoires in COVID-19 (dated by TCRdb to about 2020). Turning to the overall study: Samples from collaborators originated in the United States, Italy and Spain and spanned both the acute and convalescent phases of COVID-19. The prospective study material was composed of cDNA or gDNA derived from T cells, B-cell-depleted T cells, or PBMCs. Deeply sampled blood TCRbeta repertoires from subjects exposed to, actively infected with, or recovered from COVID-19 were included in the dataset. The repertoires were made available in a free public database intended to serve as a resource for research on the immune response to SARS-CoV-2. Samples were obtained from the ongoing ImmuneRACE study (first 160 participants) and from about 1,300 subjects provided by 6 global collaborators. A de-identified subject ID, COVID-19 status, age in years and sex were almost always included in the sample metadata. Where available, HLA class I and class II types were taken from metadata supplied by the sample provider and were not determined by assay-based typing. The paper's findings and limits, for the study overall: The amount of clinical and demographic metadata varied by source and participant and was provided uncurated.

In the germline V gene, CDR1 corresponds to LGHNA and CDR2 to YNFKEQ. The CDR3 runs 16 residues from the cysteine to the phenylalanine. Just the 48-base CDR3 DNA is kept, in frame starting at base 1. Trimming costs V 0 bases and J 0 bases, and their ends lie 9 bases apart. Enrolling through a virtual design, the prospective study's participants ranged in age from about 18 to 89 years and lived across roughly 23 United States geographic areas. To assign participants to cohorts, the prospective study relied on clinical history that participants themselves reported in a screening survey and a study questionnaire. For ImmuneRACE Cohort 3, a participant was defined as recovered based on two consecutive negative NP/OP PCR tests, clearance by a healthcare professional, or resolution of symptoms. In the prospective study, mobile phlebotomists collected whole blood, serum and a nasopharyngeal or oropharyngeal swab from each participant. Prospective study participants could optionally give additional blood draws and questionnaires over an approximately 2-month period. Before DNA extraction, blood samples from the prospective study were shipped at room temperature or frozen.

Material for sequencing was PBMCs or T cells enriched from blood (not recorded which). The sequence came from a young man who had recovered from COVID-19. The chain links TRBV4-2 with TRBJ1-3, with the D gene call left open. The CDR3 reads CASSQEFGGSGNTIYF. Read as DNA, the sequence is TGTGCCAGCAGCCAAGAATTTGGAGGCTCTGGAAACACCATATATTTT.